This T cell receptor beta chain emerged from a study of Ad26.COV2.S vaccination and SARS-CoV-2 variants. Turning to the study itself: Sample donor was a member of the COV1001 Ad26.COV2.S trial arm. Study-wide findings and caveats: Vaccinees reportedly had broad spike-specific CD8+ and CD4+ T cell responses. Comparability of non-spike TCR breadth was observed across vaccine and placebo recipients. Possibly, TCR breadth and depth analyses underestimated total T cell responses.

From germline, CDR1 is SGHTA and CDR2 FQGNSA. Germline trimming cut 5 bases from V and 3 bases from J; bases unmatched to any gene: 5. The CDR3 is 14 residues long. Treatment described: 19 received Ad26.COV2.S at low or high dose, single or two shots; about five received placebo; per-sample allocation not given. Sampling occurred on day 63 after the first vaccine or placebo injection. Assay: immunoSEQ multiplex PCR; the TCRdb copy retains only in-frame clones and omits some. The table lists about 450,000 clones, approximately 92% of them singletons, with 2.5% in the top ten. With regard to this clone: The antigen remains undetermined.

The sequence was obtained from a person aged 18-60 years who received the Ad26.COV2.S COVID-19 vaccine or a placebo. The chain uses TRBV7-2 and TRBJ2-5, with 8 bases lining up with TRBD1. The sample was peripheral blood, taken in a trial of Ad26.COV2.S vaccine versus placebo. CDR3 nucleotides: TGTGCCAGCAGCGTACAGGGGGGTAAAGAGACCCAGTACTTC. Translated, it gives CASSVQGGKETQYF.